The clone carrying this TCR beta chain showed up many times. The data were taken from a study of T-cell memory formation after mild COVID-19. It was 5'RACE with constant-segment primers that produced the TCR alpha and TCR beta cDNA libraries, which carried sample barcodes and UMIs. TCRdb reanalysed the 5' RACE reads using MiXCR and keeps one entry per CDR3 protein. The sample carries over 450,000 distinct CDR3 sequences, around 21% recorded once. The CDR3 is made up of 14 amino acids. Deletions cut 0 bases from V and 2 bases from J, with 7 bases between. The rearrangement uses TRBV12-3 or TRBV12-4 and TRBJ1-1, with D possibly being TRBD1 (5 bases). The sequence derives from an adult woman who had mild COVID-19 (a few samples of this study predate the infection). Cell type and time point are not known. Sequenced input: PBMCs or a T cell subset sorted from them (not recorded which). The CDR3 sequence is CASSLAGGNTEAFF. The CDR3 DNA follows: TGTGCCAGCAGTTTAGCGGGGGGTAACACTGAAGCTTTCTTT.